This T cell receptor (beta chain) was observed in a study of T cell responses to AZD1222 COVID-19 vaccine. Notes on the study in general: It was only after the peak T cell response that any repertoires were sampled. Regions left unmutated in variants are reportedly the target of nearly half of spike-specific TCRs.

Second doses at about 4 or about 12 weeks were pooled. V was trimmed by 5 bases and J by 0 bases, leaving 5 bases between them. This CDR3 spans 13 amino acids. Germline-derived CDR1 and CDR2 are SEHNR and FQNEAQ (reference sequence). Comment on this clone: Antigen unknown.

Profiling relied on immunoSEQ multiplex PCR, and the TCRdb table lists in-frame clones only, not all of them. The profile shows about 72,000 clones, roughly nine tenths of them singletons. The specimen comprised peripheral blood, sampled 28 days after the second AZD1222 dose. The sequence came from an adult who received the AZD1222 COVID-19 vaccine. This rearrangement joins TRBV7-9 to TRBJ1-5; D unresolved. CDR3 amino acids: CASSLLSNQPQHF. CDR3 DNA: TGTGCCAGCAGCCTCCTTAGCAATCAGCCCCAGCATTTT.